A single sample is the source of the 2 T cell receptor beta chains below, sequenced in a study of control samples from healthy donors and cancer patients. Some clones are missing from TCRdb's copy, which holds only in-frame ones; the method was immunoSEQ multiplex PCR. Here the sample spans about 130,000 clones, more than 80% being singletons. The sequencing sample was made of blood. The source is a middle-aged man in good health.

The chain carries TRBV28 and TRBJ2-3; perhaps TRBD2 as D (6 bases). Trimming stripped 8 bases from V and 6 bases from J, with 15 bases between. The CDR3 runs to 13 residues. From germline, CDR1 is MDHEN and CDR2 SYDVKM. This CDR3 is CASGFGGFDTQYF. The CDR3 nucleotides are TGTGCCAGCGGATTTGGGGGGTTTGATACGCAGTATTTT.

CDR3 coding DNA: TGTGCCAGCACCCCGACAGGGATCCTCTCGTCCGAGCAGTACTTC. Encoded protein: CASTPTGILSSEQYF. This chain links TRBV6-5 with TRBJ2-7; 7 bases line up with TRBD1. The junction had 15 bases not matched to a gene; V was cut back by 7 bases and J by 6 bases. The length of the CDR3 is 15 residues. Germline values: CDR1 MNHEY, CDR2 SVGAGI.